What follows describes a single TCR beta chain. This specimen comes from a study of radiotherapy plus CTLA-4 blockade in lung cancer. This CDR3 has 16 amino acids. V was pared by 1 base and J by 4 bases, with 10 bases of the junction left unmatched. The germline V gene encodes CDR1 SQVTM and CDR2 ANQGSEA. Libraries were prepared by immunoSEQ multiplex PCR; TCRdb keeps only in-frame clonotypes and omits some of them. The sample consists of 30,000 to 45,000 clones, 72% of them appearing once. The genes are TRBV29-1 and TRBJ1-1; TRBD1 agrees at 9 bases. Sequencing was performed on peripheral blood, taken from a patient treated with radiotherapy plus ipilimumab. The clonotype originates from a human donor with non-small cell lung cancer who had stable disease on radiotherapy plus ipilimumab. The CDR3 protein is CSVEGGQGRGGTEAFF. The CDR3 bases are TGCAGCGTTGAAGGGGGACAGGGAAGGGGGGGCACTGAAGCTTTCTTT.